These 2 T cell receptor beta chains were all obtained from the same sample, sequenced in a study of cytomegalovirus exposure and HLA in healthy donors. The PCR was carried out with 60 Vbeta primers and 13 Jbeta primers. The protocol was immunoSEQ multiplex PCR, while the TCRdb copy is restricted to in-frame clones and leaves out a portion. This sample yields approximately 140,000 clones, of which 79% are seen a single time; 6.5% to 8.5% belongs to the top ten. The sequenced material came from PBMCs. These receptor sequences come from a woman in her thirties or forties in good health and CMV-seropositive.

The chain uses TRBV7-6 and TRBJ2-5, with 8 bases fitting TRBD2. This CDR3 spans 15 amino acids. Trimming cost V 5 bases and J 4 bases; bases outside gene matches: 9. Germline assignment: CDR1 SGHVS and CDR2 FNYEAQ. The CDR3 bases are TGTGCCAGCAGCCTGAGCGGACTAGCCGGAGAGACCCAGTACTTC. Translation gives CASSLSGLAGETQYF.

This clone was found a few times. At one of its ends the junction is not consistent with the germline gene, which may arise from a read error. The same CDR3 can be traced to other DNA sequences in this sample. This chain links TRBV9 with TRBJ2-3; D unresolved. Germline CDR1 reads SGDLS; CDR2 reads YYNGEE. This CDR3 region has 14 residues. The CDR3 reads CASSVEYGTDTQYF. CDR3 nucleotide sequence: TGTGCTAGCAGCGTAGAATATGGCACAGATACGCAGTATTTT.